Listed below are T cell receptor beta chains from one sample, sequenced in a study of CD8+ T cells in alopecia areata. Here immunoSEQ multiplex PCR was the method, and the copy in TCRdb shows in-frame clones only, minus some. The repertoire includes approximately 150,000 clones, about 60% of them detected once, and more than 4.5% sits in the top ten. Sequencing was performed on CD4+ T cells sorted from blood. These TCRs come from a human donor in good health. Each CDR3 is given with its conserved first and last residue. Fields, in order: V gene, D gene, clone size, CDR3 protein. D genes are given only for firm matches. Not all rows give a size; the values are once, few, many and, for expanded clones, a class.

TRBV29-1 TRBD2 . CSVEGGLAGTDTQYF
TRBV5-1 . . CASSLSIASSYEQYF
TRBV2 TRBD2 few CASSARLATQPLTGELFF
TRBV29-1 TRBD1 . CSARQGPNTEAFF
TRBV27 . few CASSLSRGYEQYF
TRBV29-1 TRBD1 . CSVGRGGFNTEAFF
TRBV7-9 . . CASSVRTSYEGQYF
TRBV28 . . CASRLRLGGLAKNIQYF
TRBV7-8 TRBD1 once CASSKDRDRNQPQHF
TRBV6-5 . . CATREVGKLFF
TRBV25-1 TRBD1 . CARQGNSGANVLTF
TRBV7-9 . . CASSRLSGANVLTF
TRBV2 TRBD1 few CASKSGQLNTEAFF
TRBV6-6 . . CASSQGSNEQYF
TRBV6-5 . few CASSYQGQETQYF
TRBV7-9 . . CASSLAGSNQPQHF
TRBV18 . . CASLASGGNTEAFF
TRBV11-2 TRBD1 few CASSVDRGPEQFF
TRBV11-1 TRBD1 . CASSKTGGTTEAFF
TRBV2 . . CASSESWANTEAFF
TRBV11-2 . few CASSSQGATEAFF
TRBV28 . few CASSFGDTAETQYF
TRBV30 . . CAWSGTRPIEQYF
TRBV7-2 TRBD2 . CASSSSGRAGEQFF
TRBV5-1 TRBD1 few CASSLRTGVYEQYF
TRBV6-5 . . CASSYSISSVLRYF
TRBV6-5 TRBD2 few CASRRLAGGPGEQFF
TRBV29-1 TRBD1 few CSGGTGQQTQYF
TRBV2 . . CASKRVLSYEQYF
TRBV7-3 . few CASGPASDGNTIYF
TRBV29-1 TRBD2 . CSGTGGRETQYF
TRBV29-1 TRBD2 few CSVRPAGGDTQYF
TRBV18 . . CASSPLWGSSGANVLTF
TRBV15 . . CATSRRLVDEQYF
TRBV15 . . CATSDPRGAKLRGAFF
TRBV16 . . CASSQLMYEQYF
TRBV6-5 . few CASSKGRAETQYF
TRBV23-1 . . CANTQGRFGANVLTF
TRBV28 TRBD1 . CASSVGQGASYNEQFF
TRBV7-2 TRBD1 . CASSPDRATGEQFF
TRBV5-1 TRBD1 . CASSTGAYEQYF
TRBV7-3 . few CASSLGNIIDTQYF
TRBV30 . once CAWREEGAFKQYF
TRBV2 . . CASSDGLALDTQYF
TRBV29-1 . . CSARGQLNTEAFF
TRBV29-1 . . CSARTDYGYTF
TRBV5-6 . . CATAGRYTDTQYF
TRBV29-1 . few CSVGLEGTQYF
TRBV7-6 TRBD2 . CASSPGTSGGVEQYF
TRBV10-3 . . CAISEGASTETQYF
TRBV6-6 . . CASSYSSGQPQHF